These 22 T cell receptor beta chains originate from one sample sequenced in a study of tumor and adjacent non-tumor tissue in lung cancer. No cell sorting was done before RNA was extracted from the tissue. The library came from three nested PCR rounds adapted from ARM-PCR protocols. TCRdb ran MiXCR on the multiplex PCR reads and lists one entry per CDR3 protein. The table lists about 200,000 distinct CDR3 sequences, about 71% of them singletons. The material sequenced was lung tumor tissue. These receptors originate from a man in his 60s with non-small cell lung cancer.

CDR3 sequence: CASSGSSGTSNNEQFF. The CDR3 DNA reads as TGTGCCAGTAGTGGGTCGTCTGGGACTAGCAACAATGAGCAGTTCTTC. This chain joins TRBV19 and TRBJ2-1; the match to TRBD2 covers 9 bases. From germline, CDR1 is LNHDA and CDR2 SQIVND (reference sequence). The ends lost 5 bases at V and 5 bases at J; junction bases unmatched: 10. The CDR3 has 16 residues.

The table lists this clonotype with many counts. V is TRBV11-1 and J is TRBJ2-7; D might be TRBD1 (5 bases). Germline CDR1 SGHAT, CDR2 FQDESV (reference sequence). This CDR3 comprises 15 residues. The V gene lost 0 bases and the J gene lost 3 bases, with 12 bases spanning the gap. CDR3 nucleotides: TGTGCCAGCAGCTTAGCGCCGTTAAGGGGCTACGAGCAGTACTTC. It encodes CASSLAPLRGYEQYF.

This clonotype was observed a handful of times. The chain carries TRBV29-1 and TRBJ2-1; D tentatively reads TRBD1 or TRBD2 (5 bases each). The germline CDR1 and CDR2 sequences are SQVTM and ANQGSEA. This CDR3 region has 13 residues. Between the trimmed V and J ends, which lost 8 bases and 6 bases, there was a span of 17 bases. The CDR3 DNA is TGCAGCCTCCGGGACCCCATTTTCAATGAGCAGTTCTTC. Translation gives CSLRDPIFNEQFF.

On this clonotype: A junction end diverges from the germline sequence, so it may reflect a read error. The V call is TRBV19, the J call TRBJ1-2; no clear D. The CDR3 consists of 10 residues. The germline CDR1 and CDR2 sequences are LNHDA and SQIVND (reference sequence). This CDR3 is CACRREGYTF. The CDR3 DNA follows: TGTGCCTGTAGGCGAGAGGGCTACACCTTC.

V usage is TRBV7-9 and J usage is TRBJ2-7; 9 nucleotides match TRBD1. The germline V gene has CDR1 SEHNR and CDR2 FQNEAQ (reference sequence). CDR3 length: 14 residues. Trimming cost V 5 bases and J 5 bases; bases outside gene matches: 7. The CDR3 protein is CASSQDRGSHEQYF. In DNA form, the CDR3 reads TGTGCCAGCAGCCAGGACAGGGGTAGCCACGAGCAGTACTTC.

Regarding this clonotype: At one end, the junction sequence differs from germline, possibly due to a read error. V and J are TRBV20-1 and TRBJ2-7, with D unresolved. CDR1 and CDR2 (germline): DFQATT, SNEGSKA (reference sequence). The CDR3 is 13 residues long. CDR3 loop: CSVSIRSGYERYF. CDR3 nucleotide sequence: TGCAGTGTTAGTATCAGGTCAGGCTACGAGCGGTACTTC.

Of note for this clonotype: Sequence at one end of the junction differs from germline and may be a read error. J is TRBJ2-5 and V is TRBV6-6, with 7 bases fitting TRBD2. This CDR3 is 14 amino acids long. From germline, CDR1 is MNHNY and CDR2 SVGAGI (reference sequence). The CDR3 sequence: CVSRSGGSGETQYF. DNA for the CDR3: TGTGTCAGCCGCTCGGGGGGAAGTGGAGAGACCCAGTACTTC.

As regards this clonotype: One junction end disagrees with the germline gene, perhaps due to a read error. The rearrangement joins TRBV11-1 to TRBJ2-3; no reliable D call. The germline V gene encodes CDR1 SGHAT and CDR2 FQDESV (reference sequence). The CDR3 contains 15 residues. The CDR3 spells CVSSLGSYSTDTQYF. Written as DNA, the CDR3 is TGTGTCAGCAGCTTAGGGTCCTACAGCACTGATACGCAGTATTTT.

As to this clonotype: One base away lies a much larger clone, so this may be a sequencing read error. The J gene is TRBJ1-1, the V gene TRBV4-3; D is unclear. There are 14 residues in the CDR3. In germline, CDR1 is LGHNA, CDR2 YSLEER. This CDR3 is CASSLEVKDTEVFF. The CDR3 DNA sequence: TGCGCCAGCAGCCTAGAGGTTAAAGACACTGAAGTTTTCTTT.

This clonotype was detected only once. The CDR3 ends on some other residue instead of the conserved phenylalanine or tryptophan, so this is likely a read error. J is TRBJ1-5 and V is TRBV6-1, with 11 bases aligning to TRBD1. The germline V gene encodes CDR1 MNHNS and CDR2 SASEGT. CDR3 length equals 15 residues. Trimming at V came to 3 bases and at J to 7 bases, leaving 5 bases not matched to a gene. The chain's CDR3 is CASSEDRGRSQPQHY. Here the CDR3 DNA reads TGTGCCAGCAGTGAGGACAGGGGGCGCAGCCAGCCCCAGCATTAT.

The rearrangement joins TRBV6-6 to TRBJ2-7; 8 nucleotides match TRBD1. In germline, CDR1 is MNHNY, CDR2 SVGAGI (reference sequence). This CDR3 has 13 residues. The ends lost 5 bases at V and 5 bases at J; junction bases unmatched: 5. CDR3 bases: TGTGCCAGCAGTCACCGGACAGGGCACGAGCAGTACGTC. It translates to CASSHRTGHEQYV.

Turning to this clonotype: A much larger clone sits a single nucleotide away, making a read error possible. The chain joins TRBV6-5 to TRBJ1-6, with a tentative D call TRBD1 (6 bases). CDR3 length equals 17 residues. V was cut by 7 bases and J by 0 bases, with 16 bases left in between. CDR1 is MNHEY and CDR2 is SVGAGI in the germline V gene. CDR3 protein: CASKGVSRSSYNSPLHF. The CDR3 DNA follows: TGTGCCAGCAAGGGGGTCTCTAGGAGCTCCTATAATTCACCCCTCCACTTT.

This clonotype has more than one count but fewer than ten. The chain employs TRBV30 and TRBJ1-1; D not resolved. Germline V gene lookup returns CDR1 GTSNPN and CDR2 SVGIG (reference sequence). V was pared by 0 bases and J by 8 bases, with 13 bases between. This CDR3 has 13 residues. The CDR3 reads CAWSVKFQEEAFF. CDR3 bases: TGTGCCTGGAGTGTTAAGTTTCAGGAGGAAGCTTTCTTT.

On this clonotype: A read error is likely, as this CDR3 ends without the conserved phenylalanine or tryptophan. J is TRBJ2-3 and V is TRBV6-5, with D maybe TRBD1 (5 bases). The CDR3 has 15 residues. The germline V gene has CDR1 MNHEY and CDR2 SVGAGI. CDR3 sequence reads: CASSPKGVRAETQYV. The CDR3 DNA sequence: TGTGCCAGCAGTCCTAAAGGGGTTCGGGCAGAAACGCAGTATGTT.

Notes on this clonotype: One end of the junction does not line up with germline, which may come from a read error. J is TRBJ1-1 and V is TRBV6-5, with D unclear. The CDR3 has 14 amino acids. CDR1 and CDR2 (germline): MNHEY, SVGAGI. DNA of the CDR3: TGTGCAAGCAGGTCTATGGGCGTATACACTGAAGCTTTCTTT. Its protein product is CASRSMGVYTEAFF.

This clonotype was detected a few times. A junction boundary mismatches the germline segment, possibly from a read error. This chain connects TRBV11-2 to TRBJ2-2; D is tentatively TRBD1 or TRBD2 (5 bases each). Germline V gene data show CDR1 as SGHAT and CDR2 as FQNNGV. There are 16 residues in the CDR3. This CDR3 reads CASSLAGTKITGELFF. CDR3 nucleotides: TGTGCCAGCAGTTTAGCCGGGACGAAGATCACCGGGGAGCTGTTTTTT.

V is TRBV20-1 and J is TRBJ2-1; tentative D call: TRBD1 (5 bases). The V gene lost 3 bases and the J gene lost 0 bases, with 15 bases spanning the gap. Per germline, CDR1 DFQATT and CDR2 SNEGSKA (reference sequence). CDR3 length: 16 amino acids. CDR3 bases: TGCAGTGCTAGGGACAACTACAAGAGCTCCTACAATGAGCAGTTCTTC. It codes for CSARDNYKSSYNEQFF.

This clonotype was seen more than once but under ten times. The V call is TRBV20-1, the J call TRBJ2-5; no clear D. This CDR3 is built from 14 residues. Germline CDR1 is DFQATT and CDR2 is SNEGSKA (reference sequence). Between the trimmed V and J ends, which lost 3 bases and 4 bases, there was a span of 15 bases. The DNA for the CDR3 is TGCAGTGCTAGTCCCGCTTTGTTTGTAGAGACCCAGTACTTC. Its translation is CSASPALFVETQYF.

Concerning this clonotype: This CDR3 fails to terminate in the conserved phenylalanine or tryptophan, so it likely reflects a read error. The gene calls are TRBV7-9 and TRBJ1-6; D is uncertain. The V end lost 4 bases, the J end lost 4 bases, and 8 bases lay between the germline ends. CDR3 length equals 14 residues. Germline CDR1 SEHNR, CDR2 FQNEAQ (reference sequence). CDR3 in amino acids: CASSSDPYNSPLHS. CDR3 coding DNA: TGTGCCAGCAGCTCGGACCCTTATAATTCACCCCTCCACTCT.

The CDR3 spells CASRLISGGRDIEQFF. CDR3 nucleotides: TGTGCCAGCAGGTTGATTAGCGGGGGGAGAGACATTGAGCAGTTCTTC. The V call is TRBV11-3, the J call TRBJ2-1; TRBD2 matches at 10 bases. V lost 6 bases to trimming and J lost 9 bases; unmatched junction nucleotides: 14. This CDR3 contains 16 residues. Germline V gives CDR1 SGHNT, CDR2 YENEEA.

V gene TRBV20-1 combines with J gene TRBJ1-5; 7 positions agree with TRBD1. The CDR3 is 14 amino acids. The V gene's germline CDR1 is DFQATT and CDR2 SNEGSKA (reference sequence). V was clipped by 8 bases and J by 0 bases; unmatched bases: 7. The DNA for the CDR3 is TGCAGTATTACCGGGACAGATAGCAATCAGCCCCAGCATTTT. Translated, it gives CSITGTDSNQPQHF.

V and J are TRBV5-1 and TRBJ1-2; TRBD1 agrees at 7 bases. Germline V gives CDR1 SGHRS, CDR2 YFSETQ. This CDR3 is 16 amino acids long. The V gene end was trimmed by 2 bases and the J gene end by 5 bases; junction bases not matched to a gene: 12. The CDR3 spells CASSFSPDRVEYGYTF. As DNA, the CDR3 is TGCGCCAGCAGCTTCTCGCCCGACAGGGTTGAGTATGGCTACACCTTC.